Following are 31 T cell receptor beta chains from one sample sequenced in a study of spatial heterogeneity in lung cancer. Time point of the sample: sample taken at primary tumor resection. Researchers sequenced whole RNA taken from tumor, nontumor lung or frozen PBMC without sorting. From the 5' RACE reads, TCRdb called clonotypes with MiXCR, one entry per CDR3 protein. Of around 23,000 distinct CDR3 sequences in the sample, around 4.5% were seen once. Material: PBMCs, obtained at surgery. The source is a male donor with early-stage non-small cell lung cancer.

This clonotype is judged large. The chain combines TRBV6-6 with TRBJ2-5, with TRBD1 matching over 8 bases. Germline V gene sequence: CDR1 MNHNY, CDR2 SVGAGI (reference sequence). CDR3 size: 15 residues. Losses at the gene ends were 6 bases for V and 4 bases for J; bases not matched to a gene: 10. This CDR3 reads CASRDGQGSGETQYF. For the CDR3, the DNA is TGTGCCAGCAGAGACGGACAGGGTTCAGGAGAGACCCAGTACTTC.

This clonotype has a handful of counts. The genes are TRBV28 and TRBJ1-4, with D tentatively TRBD1 (5 bases). The V end lost 2 bases, the J end lost 2 bases, and 9 bases lay between the germline ends. Germline V lookup: CDR1 MDHEN, CDR2 SYDVKM. This CDR3 contains 15 residues. CDR3 loop: CASSLPAGTNEKLFF. For the CDR3, the DNA is TGTGCCAGCAGTTTACCGGCAGGGACTAATGAAAAACTGTTTTTT.

The chain uses TRBV28 and TRBJ1-1, with D possibly matching TRBD1 (6 bases). The germline gives CDR1 MDHEN, CDR2 SYDVKM. The CDR3 is 13 residues long. V lost 2 bases and J lost 12, with 16 bases in between. The CDR3 nucleotides are TGTGCCAGCAGTTTAGGGGACATCCAGAGGACTTTCTTT. Protein product: CASSLGDIQRTFF.

This clonotype was counted ten times or more. The genes are TRBV7-2 and TRBJ1-5, with TRBD1 identical over 9 bases. Germline V CDR1 and CDR2: SGHTA, FQGNSA. The CDR3 has 16 residues. The V segment lost 1 base and the J segment 7 bases; nucleotides outside the gene matches: 8. The CDR3 reads CASSLVGTGQGQPQHF. The CDR3 nucleotides read TGTGCCAGCAGCTTAGTCGGGACAGGGCAAGGACAGCCCCAGCATTTT. Filled out from reference TRBV7-2 and TRBJ1-5, the complete variable domain reads GAGVSQSPSNKVTEKGKDVELRCDPISGHTALYWYRQSLGQGLEFLIYFQGNSAPDKSGLPSDRFSAERTGGSVSTLTIQRTQQEDSAVYLCASSLVGTGQGQPQHFGDGTRLSIL.

This clonotype appeared many times. This rearrangement joins TRBV5-1 to TRBJ1-2, with D tentatively TRBD1 (6 bases). The CDR3 consists of 16 residues. Germline CDR1 is SGHRS and CDR2 is YFSETQ. V was pared by 4 bases and J by 2 bases, with 18 bases between. DNA for the CDR3: TGCGCCAGCAGCCGCATATCAGGGGCTACCAACTATGGCTACACCTTC. It specifies CASSRISGATNYGYTF.

In its sample, this clonotype was seen many times. The CDR3 reads CASSLSSAGNTGELFF. The DNA of the CDR3 is TGTGCCAGCAGCTTAAGCTCGGCGGGGAACACCGGGGAGCTGTTTTTT. The chain links TRBV7-9 to TRBJ2-2; TRBD2 is a possible D gene (5 bases). V lost 2 bases and J 1 base, leaving 11 bases between the germline ends. This CDR3 spans 16 amino acids. The germline V gene encodes CDR1 SEHNR and CDR2 FQNEAQ (reference sequence).

The sample holds many counts of this clonotype. The chain has TRBV7-2 and TRBJ2-5; TRBD1 matches at 9 bases. Losses at the gene ends were 5 bases for V and 1 base for J; bases not matched to a gene: 2. The germline CDR1 and CDR2 sequences are SGHTA and FQGNSA. This CDR3 has 14 amino acids. CDR3 sequence reads: CASSPDRGQETQYF. CDR3 bases: TGTGCCAGCAGCCCGGACAGGGGCCAAGAGACCCAGTACTTC.

There are many counts of this clonotype. This chain joins TRBV6-2 or TRBV6-3 and TRBJ1-5; 8 nucleotides match TRBD1. Germline V gives CDR1 MNHEY, CDR2 SVGEGT. J lost 7 bases, V lost 8 bases, and 13 bases had no gene match. The CDR3 is 15 residues long. CDR3 bases: TGTGCCAGCTTTACCAGGGGGCGGTACGGACAGCCCCAGCATTTT. Translation: CASFTRGRYGQPQHF.

This clonotype was detected many times. This chain connects TRBV5-1 to TRBJ2-5; TRBD2 matches at 10 bases. With V trimmed by 0 bases and J by 4 bases, 9 bases remained unmatched. Germline V gene data show CDR1 as SGHRS and CDR2 as YFSETQ. The length of the CDR3 is 17 residues. CDR3 DNA sequence: TGCGCCAGCAGCTTGGGGGCTAGCGGGAGAGGAGTAGAGACCCAGTACTTC. This sequence encodes CASSLGASGRGVETQYF.

This clonotype was recorded at least ten times. The V and J genes are TRBV12-3 or TRBV12-4 and TRBJ2-7, with D perhaps TRBD1 or TRBD2 (6 bases each). The ends were cut back, 2 bases at V and 6 bases at J, with 11 bases in the middle. The CDR3 is 13 residues long. The CDR3 protein is CASSLKGGLEQYF. Here the CDR3 DNA reads TGTGCCAGCAGTTTAAAGGGGGGCCTCGAGCAGTACTTC.

This clonotype was seen repeatedly, ten times or more. The chain has TRBV20-1 and TRBJ2-4; unclear D gene. The CDR3 has 15 amino acids. Trimming took off 3 bases at V and 0 bases at J, with 12 bases between the two ends. CDR1 and CDR2 from the germline V gene are DFQATT and SNEGSKA (reference sequence). This CDR3 reads CSASLPALAKNIQYF. The DNA of the CDR3 is TGCAGTGCTAGTCTCCCGGCACTAGCCAAAAACATTCAGTACTTC.

This clonotype has at least ten counts. V usage is TRBV5-1 and J usage is TRBJ2-7, with D possibly TRBD1 on 5 matching bases. Germline V CDR1 and CDR2: SGHRS, YFSETQ. The CDR3 has 13 amino acids. V was shortened by 4 bases and J by 2 bases, with 10 bases between the two germline ends. This chain's CDR3 is CASSPTGAYEQYF. In nucleotides, the CDR3 is TGCGCCAGCAGCCCCACAGGTGCCTACGAGCAGTACTTC.

This clonotype was counted ten times or more. This rearrangement joins TRBV7-3 to TRBJ2-1, with TRBD1 as a possible D gene (5 bases). The CDR3 consists of 15 residues. V dropped 3 bases and J dropped 2 bases, with 11 bases sitting between them. Germline V gene sequence: CDR1 SGHTA, CDR2 FQGTGA. The CDR3 coding sequence is TGTGCCAGCAGCTTTAGGGGAAGTGCCTACAATGAGCAGTTCTTC. This encodes CASSFRGSAYNEQFF.

The chain couples TRBV5-4 to TRBJ2-5, with 11 bases fitting TRBD2. V lost 3 bases to trimming and J lost 5 bases; unmatched junction nucleotides: 3. This CDR3 comprises 14 residues. Germline V gene lookup returns CDR1 SGHNT and CDR2 YYREEE (reference sequence). The CDR3 DNA sequence: TGTGCCAGCAGCTCCGGACTAGCGGGTGAGACCCAGTACTTC. Encoded protein: CASSSGLAGETQYF.

At least ten counts were recorded for this clonotype. The chain combines TRBV2 with TRBJ2-1; D call uncertain. Trimming cost V 7 bases and J 9 bases, with 16 bases left between them. The length of the CDR3 is 13 residues. CDR1 SNHLY and CDR2 FYNNEI come from the germline V gene. The CDR3 DNA reads TGTGCCAGCACCCCCTCCCCAGAAACTGAGCAGTTCTTC. Translation: CASTPSPETEQFF.

This clonotype has a count of ten or more. V usage is TRBV30 and J usage is TRBJ1-2; D uncertain. V was clipped by 3 bases and J by 8 bases, with 13 bases between them. Germline V gene lookup returns CDR1 GTSNPN and CDR2 SVGIG (reference sequence). The CDR3 spans 12 residues. The CDR3 nucleotides read TGTGCCTGGAGCCCGAACGAGGGAGGCTACACCTTC. Its translation: CAWSPNEGGYTF. The full variable domain, with the rest looked up from reference TRBV30 and TRBJ1-2, is SQTIHQWPATLVQPVGSPLSLECTVEGTSNPNLYWYRQAAGRGLQLLFYSVGIGQISSEVPQNLSASRPQDRQFILSSKKLLLSDSGFYLCAWSPNEGGYTFGSGTRLTVV.

The table lists this clonotype with many counts. The J gene is TRBJ1-4, the V gene TRBV19; D remains unclear. Trimming took 1 base from V and 7 from J, leaving 10 bases between them. This CDR3 has 14 amino acids. Germline CDR1 LNHDA, CDR2 SQIVND (reference sequence). CDR3: CASSIVAGGEKLFF. The CDR3 region has the DNA TGTGCCAGTAGTATAGTAGCGGGAGGTGAAAAACTGTTTTTT.

This clonotype was recorded many times. The chain is built from TRBV7-9 and TRBJ2-2; D is ambiguous. The CDR3 covers 14 residues. CDR1 and CDR2 from the germline V gene are SEHNR and FQNEAQ (reference sequence). Trimming took off 4 bases at V and 1 base at J, with 7 bases between the two ends. CDR3 region: CASSSDGNTGELFF. The DNA for the CDR3 is TGTGCCAGCAGCTCCGACGGGAACACCGGGGAGCTGTTTTTT.

This clonotype was picked up a small number of times. The chain employs TRBV5-4 and TRBJ2-1; the D gene is possibly TRBD1 (5 bases). CDR1 and CDR2 from the germline V gene are SGHNT and YYREEE (reference sequence). CDR3 length equals 15 residues. V lost 6 bases and J lost 4, with 17 bases in between. This chain's CDR3 is CASTSGLTAYNEQFF. As DNA, the CDR3 is TGTGCCAGCACCTCCGGCCTGACAGCTTACAATGAGCAGTTCTTC.

The V call is TRBV6-6, the J call TRBJ1-3, with TRBD1 as a possible D gene (6 bases). The V and J ends lost 10 bases and 0 bases respectively, with 16 bases between them. The CDR3 runs to 15 residues. The V gene's germline CDR1 is MNHNY and CDR2 SVGAGI (reference sequence). The CDR3 region is CATWIRGNSGNTIYF. The DNA of the CDR3 is TGTGCCACTTGGATCAGGGGCAACTCTGGAAACACCATATATTTT.

The genes are TRBV6-2 or TRBV6-3 and TRBJ2-7; 14 bases fit TRBD2. Trimming at V came to 5 bases and at J to 9 bases, leaving 6 bases not matched to a gene. CDR1 is MNHEY, CDR2 SVGEGT, per germline. The CDR3 runs to 14 residues. CDR3 in amino acids: CASSAGTSGRRQYF. The CDR3 DNA sequence: TGTGCCAGCAGTGCCGGGACTAGCGGGAGAAGGCAGTACTTC.

The chain combines TRBV19 with TRBJ2-3, with TRBD2 matching 7 bases. Looked up from germline, CDR1 is LNHDA and CDR2 is SQIVND (reference sequence). V lost 3 bases to trimming and J lost 4 bases; unmatched junction nucleotides: 10. There are 16 residues in the CDR3. The chain's CDR3 is CASSIDGGFQADTQYF. DNA for the CDR3: TGTGCCAGTAGTATCGACGGGGGGTTCCAGGCAGATACGCAGTATTTT. The whole variable domain, remainder taken from reference TRBV19 and TRBJ2-3, is DGGITQSPKYLFRKEGQNVTLSCEQNLNHDAMYWYRQDPGQGLRLIYYSQIVNDFQKGDIAEGYSVSREKKESFPLTVTSAQKNPTAFYLCASSIDGGFQADTQYFGPGTRLTVL.

In this sample, this clonotype turned up many times. The chain carries TRBV18 and TRBJ1-5; 7 nucleotides match TRBD1. The CDR3 extends over 16 amino acids. Looked up from germline, CDR1 is KGHSH and CDR2 is LQKENI. J gave up 6 bases and V 0 bases, and 8 bases lay outside the gene matches. CDR3: CASSPPGQTGSQPQHF. CDR3 nucleotide sequence: TGTGCCAGCTCACCACCGGGACAGACTGGTAGTCAGCCCCAGCATTTT.

This clonotype appeared many times. The genes are TRBV28 and TRBJ2-6, with unresolved D. Trimming cost V 6 bases and J 4 bases, with 16 bases left between them. This CDR3 has 16 amino acids. CDR1 and CDR2 (germline): MDHEN, SYDVKM. CDR3 residues: CASRRQALGGANVLTF. Written as DNA, the CDR3 is TGTGCCAGCAGGAGGCAGGCCCTAGGCGGGGCCAACGTCCTGACTTTC.

The DNA for the CDR3 is TGCAGTGCTAGACCTCCGGCGGGAGGGACCTACGAGCAGTACTTC. Amino acids: CSARPPAGGTYEQYF. The chain recombines TRBV20-1 with TRBJ2-7, with TRBD2 matching over 9 bases. The CDR3 length is 15 residues. J gave up 2 bases and V 2 bases, and 7 bases lay outside the gene matches. Germline CDR1 reads DFQATT; CDR2 reads SNEGSKA (reference sequence).

This clonotype was detected many times. The rearrangement joins TRBV4-3 to TRBJ2-1; 8 bases are shared with TRBD2. The CDR3 runs to 16 residues. From germline, CDR1 is LGHNA and CDR2 YSLEER. Trimming took 2 bases from V and 7 from J; bases not matched to a gene: 10. The CDR3 region is CASSQTLAGFDNEQFF. The CDR3 DNA reads TGCGCCAGCAGCCAAACCCTAGCGGGCTTTGATAATGAGCAGTTCTTC.

This clonotype was recorded at least ten times. The chain joins TRBV19 to TRBJ2-1, with D possibly matching TRBD1 (6 bases). Deletions cut 3 bases from V and 1 base from J, with 7 bases between. The CDR3 loop spans 14 amino acids. CDR1 is LNHDA, CDR2 SQIVND, per germline (reference sequence). The CDR3 region has the DNA TGTGCCAGTAGTATGAGGGGGTCCTACAATGAGCAGTTCTTC. It specifies CASSMRGSYNEQFF.

This clonotype was seen ten or more times. The V call is TRBV6-5, the J call TRBJ2-5, with a weak D call TRBD1 (6 bases). Trimming took 3 bases from V and 4 from J, leaving 15 bases between them. Germline V gene data show CDR1 as MNHEY and CDR2 as SVGAGI. The CDR3 runs 15 residues. The CDR3 sequence is CASSYRSRGGETQYF. The CDR3 region has the DNA TGTGCCAGCAGTTATAGGTCCAGGGGTGGAGAGACCCAGTACTTC.

This clonotype is medium-sized by share. CDR3 in DNA: TGTGCCAGCAGCTTAGGTCCCACAGGGGGCGAGGATGAAAAACTGTTTTTT. It is translated as CASSLGPTGGEDEKLFF. The chain employs TRBV7-8 and TRBJ1-4, with 9 bases identical to TRBD1. V lost 1 base, J lost 6 bases, and 9 bases stayed unmatched. The CDR3 consists of 17 residues. Germline values: CDR1 SGHVS, CDR2 FQNEAQ. Supplemented by reference TRBV7-8 and TRBJ1-4, the full variable domain reads GAGVSQSPRYKVAKRGQDVALRCDPISGHVSLFWYQQALGQGPEFLTYFQNEAQLDKSGLPSDRFFAERPEGSVSTLKIQRTQQEDSAVYLCASSLGPTGGEDEKLFFGSGTQLSVL.

This clonotype was observed at least ten times. The gene calls are TRBV20-1 and TRBJ1-6, with 7 bases aligning to TRBD1. From germline, CDR1 is DFQATT and CDR2 SNEGSKA (reference sequence). V gave up 4 bases and J gave up 6 bases; unmatched junction bases: 6. The CDR3 covers 14 residues. Here the CDR3 reads CSAKTGHSNSPLHF. Here the CDR3 DNA reads TGCAGTGCTAAGACAGGGCACTCTAATTCACCCCTCCACTTT.

This clonotype has a count of ten or more. CDR3 amino acids: CAISGRDNSYEQYF. The CDR3 DNA sequence: TGTGCCATCAGTGGACGGGACAACTCCTACGAGCAGTACTTC. The chain couples TRBV10-3 to TRBJ2-7, with a tentative D call TRBD1 (6 bases). This CDR3 is 14 amino acids long. With 4 bases removed from V and 0 bases from J, the gap between germline ends came to 10 bases. The V gene's germline CDR1 is ENHRY and CDR2 SYGVKD.